This TCR beta chain derives from a study of T cells after posttransplantation cyclophosphamide listed by TCRdb under 2016. In terms of the full investigation: Using TRB sequencing, the study followed how the T cell repertoire rebuilt after myeloablative bone marrow transplantation with posttransplantation cyclophosphamide given as GVHD prophylaxis. Public TRB sequences were checked against a database of over 3,000 sequences associated with responses to pathogens, tumor antigens, self-antigens and alloantigens. TRA and TRB clonality were tightly correlated in several samples, so subsequent TCR analyses focused on TRB only. Up to roughly 3 additional blood samples from 2 to 5.2 years after transplant were also TRB-sequenced in 3 patients, as was pretransplant blood from a handful of patients. Samples from 35 PTCy-treated patients and some 16 related bone marrow donors of those patients were subjected to antigen receptor sequencing. Blood from every one of the approximately 37 PTCy patients who had 1-year posttransplant specimens underwent TRB sequencing.

The CDR3 goes from the cysteine to the phenylalanine over 17 residues. Left in the record is the CDR3 DNA by itself, 51 bases read in frame from the first base. CDR1 and CDR2 are read off the germline V gene as ENHRY and SYGVKD. Ends trimmed: V by 0 bases, J by 4 bases; bases unmatched to a gene: 5. TRB sequencing used genomic DNA with the immunoSEQ assay at survey resolution or the hsTCRB kit. The published analysis was carried out like this. The immunoSEQ software handled initial read processing, and the LymphoSeq R package was used for repertoire analyses. Clonality was computed as 1 minus normalized Shannon entropy; Gini coefficient was also calculated for each TRB dataset. Phenotypes of unsorted samples were inferred by mapping TRB sequences from sorted subsets of the recipient or donor onto the same recipient's unsorted samples. TCRdb limited this immuneACCESS table to in-frame rearrangements with V and J called. A share of clones is missing; checked studies link under half to unresolved V genes, and the rest is unexplained. For V, J and clone size, that table is used; D and trimming come from the DNA. This sample comprises about 11,000 clones, around 95% of them detected only once. The ten largest make up nearly 0.3% of the sample.

General findings and caveats noted by the study authors: Across 35 to 55 patients, TRB clonality was highly associated with recipient CMV seropositivity and CMV reactivation, and diversity in PTCy patients was similar to diversity in CNI/methotrexate controls. Donor-recipient similarity was low at 1-2 months but increased during the first year, and donor CD8+ memory clones often dominated later blood repertoires. The TRB repertoires of T cells infiltrating skin or the GI tract showed only limited overlap with the TRB repertoires found in blood.

On this clone: Its cognate antigen has yet to be identified. Base qualities are not at hand, and no much larger clone is one base apart.

Related bone marrow donors provided peripheral blood samples on the day of marrow donation. Viable CD3+CD4+ or CD3+CD8+ cells that were CCR7+CD45RA+CD45RO-CD95-CD27+CD28+ were classified as naive T cells. Mononuclear cells from peripheral blood and bone marrow were separated by Ficoll-Hypaque density centrifugation and then cryopreserved. FACS on a FACSAria II was used to sort CD4+ and CD8+ T cells, including the naive and memory subsets. The rearrangement combines TRBV10-3 with TRBJ2-2, with 10 bases aligning to TRBD1. This TCR was sampled from a man aged 25-40 years in good health and a related stem cell transplant donor. Sequences were obtained from naive CD8+ T cells sorted from PBMCs. At the DNA level, the sequence is TGTGCCATCAGTGAGTCGTTCAGGACAGGGGGCACCGGGGAGCTGTTTTTT. Translated, it gives CAISESFRTGGTGELFF.